These 6 T cell receptor beta chains came from one sample sequenced in a study of shared clonotypes between healthy human individuals. Data came from immunoSEQ multiplex PCR; TCRdb stores just in-frame clones and leaves some out. The sample shows some 2,400,000 clones, 90% to 97% of them seen only once. Sequenced sample: naive CD4+ T cells sorted from blood. The subset denotes: CD45RA+ positively selected. These TCRs come from a young man in good health.

CDR3 loop: CASSQDLKGSWVYGYTF. CDR3 nucleotides: TGCGCCAGCAGCCAAGATCTGAAAGGCAGCTGGGTCTATGGCTACACCTTC. V gene TRBV4-1 combines with J gene TRBJ1-2; D remains unclear. The germline CDR1 and CDR2 sequences are MGHRA and YSYEKL. CDR3 size: 17 residues. The V gene lost 0 bases and the J gene lost 4 bases, with 18 bases spanning the gap.

This clone was seen a single time. The chain employs TRBV18 and TRBJ1-6; the D gene is possibly TRBD1 (5 bases). Trimming removed 2 bases at V and 0 bases at J, with 11 bases between. Germline values: CDR1 KGHSH, CDR2 LQKENI. The CDR3 has 17 residues. As DNA, the CDR3 is TGTGCCAGCTCACCAGGGGCGTTCAGCTCCTATAATTCACCCCTCCACTTT. Translating it yields CASSPGAFSSYNSPLHF.

For this clone: Other DNA sequences of this sample code for an identical CDR3. The V call is TRBV10-3, the J call TRBJ2-7; D unresolved. Between the trimmed V and J ends, which lost 2 bases and 3 bases, there was a span of 2 bases. The CDR3 extends over 11 amino acids. In germline, CDR1 is ENHRY, CDR2 SYGVKD. CDR3 loop: CAISELYEQYF. CDR3 DNA: TGTGCCATCAGTGAGCTCTACGAGCAGTACTTC.

V usage is TRBV6-6 and J usage is TRBJ2-2, with D unresolved. Trimming took 6 bases from V and 4 from J, leaving 6 bases between them. In germline, CDR1 is MNHNY, CDR2 SVGAGI (reference sequence). CDR3 size: 12 residues. The CDR3 loop is CASSQFTGELFF. DNA for the CDR3: TGTGCCAGCAGCCAATTCACCGGGGAGCTGTTTTTT.

This chain joins TRBV5-1 and TRBJ2-3; D not resolved. The CDR3 has 14 amino acids. The germline V gene encodes CDR1 SGHRS and CDR2 YFSETQ. Trimming cost V 4 bases and J 1 base, with 10 bases left between them. CDR3 bases: TGCGCCAGCAGCGACTCGATAGGCACAGATACGCAGTATTTT. Translating it yields CASSDSIGTDTQYF.

The chain couples TRBV19 to TRBJ2-7; D may be TRBD1 or TRBD2 (5 bases each). V was shortened by 1 base and J by 9 bases, with 16 bases between the two germline ends. This CDR3 has 14 amino acids. Germline lookup yields CDR1 LNHDA and CDR2 SQIVND (reference sequence). CDR3 loop: CASSIGDVASGQYF. The CDR3 DNA reads TGTGCCAGTAGTATAGGGGACGTCGCCTCCGGGCAGTACTTC.